The clone carrying this T cell receptor (beta chain) was seen repeatedly, ten times or more. The antigen is unknown. 5'RACE template switching produced TCR cDNA carrying a universal primer site and UMIs. Each CDR3 protein gets one entry after TCRdb re-called the 5' RACE reads with MiXCR. Here the sample spans about 340,000 distinct CDR3 sequences, around 12% being singletons. This entry comes from a study of T cells after yellow fever vaccination. Study results and limitations: The presence of abundant clonotypes contaminating from the bulk population was possible in FACS-sorted repertoires. On re-exposure, the response was weaker but peaked faster, at day 5 versus 15. The study re-detected most primary-vaccination clones after the booster (roughly 96% CD4, just over 85% CD8).

CDR3 length: 14 amino acids. Trimming took off 5 bases at V and 3 bases at J, with 13 bases between the two ends. This sample comprised CD4+ T cells sorted from PBMCs, obtained 15 days after the yellow fever booster vaccination. The sequence came from a man aged 18 to 30 who received the YFV17D yellow fever vaccine. This sequence joins TRBV12-3 or TRBV12-4 and TRBJ2-5, with D possibly being TRBD1 (5 bases). Written as DNA, the CDR3 is TGTGCCAGCAGTCCCACCTGGACAAAAGAGACCCAGTACTTC. Protein: CASSPTWTKETQYF.